The source of this T cell receptor beta chain is a study of technical replicates of blood from several donors. The protocol was immunoSEQ multiplex PCR, while the TCRdb copy is restricted to in-frame clones and leaves out a portion. The sample shows approximately 31,000 clones, approximately 92% of them seen only once. The sample was PBMCs. This TCR was recovered from a human donor in good health. Some clones in this sample may be carry-over from other donors' samples.

This CDR3 is CASSQSGQDTEAFF. CDR3 bases: TGCGCCAGCAGCCAATCGGGACAGGACACTGAAGCTTTCTTT. The V gene is TRBV4-3, the J gene TRBJ1-1; 8 bases are shared with TRBD1. Trimming at V came to 2 bases and at J to 3 bases, leaving 2 bases not matched to a gene. Germline values: CDR1 LGHNA, CDR2 YSLEER. This CDR3 has 14 amino acids.